This TCR beta chain was retrieved from a study of Ad26.COV2.S vaccination and SARS-CoV-2 variants. The wider study: Ad26.COV2.S, an intramuscular injection, was given once or twice 56 days apart. The study's findings and limits: Relative to placebo recipients, vaccine recipients exhibited elevated spike-specific TCR breadth.

The CDR3 sequence is 15 residues long. V lost 0 bases to trimming and J lost 1 base, with 10 bases between them. CDR1 is MNHNY and CDR2 is SVGAGI in the germline V gene (reference sequence). Only in-frame clones appear in the TCRdb table, and some are missing; sequencing was by immunoSEQ multiplex PCR. The sample has some 290,000 clones, roughly 86% seen once. As to treatment: about 20 received Ad26.COV2.S at low or high dose, single or two shots; about 5 received placebo; per-sample allocation not given. Collection of samples fell on day 63 after the first vaccine or placebo injection. Points on this clone: Its antigen is still unknown.

The chain has TRBV6-6 and TRBJ2-7, with D uncertain. The source of this sequence is a person between 18 and 65 years old who received the Ad26.COV2.S COVID-19 vaccine or a placebo. Sequenced here: peripheral blood, sampled in a trial of Ad26.COV2.S vaccine versus placebo. The CDR3 DNA follows: TGTGCCAGCAGTTACTCGACGGACGCGTCCTACGAGCAGTACTTC. It is translated as CASSYSTDASYEQYF.